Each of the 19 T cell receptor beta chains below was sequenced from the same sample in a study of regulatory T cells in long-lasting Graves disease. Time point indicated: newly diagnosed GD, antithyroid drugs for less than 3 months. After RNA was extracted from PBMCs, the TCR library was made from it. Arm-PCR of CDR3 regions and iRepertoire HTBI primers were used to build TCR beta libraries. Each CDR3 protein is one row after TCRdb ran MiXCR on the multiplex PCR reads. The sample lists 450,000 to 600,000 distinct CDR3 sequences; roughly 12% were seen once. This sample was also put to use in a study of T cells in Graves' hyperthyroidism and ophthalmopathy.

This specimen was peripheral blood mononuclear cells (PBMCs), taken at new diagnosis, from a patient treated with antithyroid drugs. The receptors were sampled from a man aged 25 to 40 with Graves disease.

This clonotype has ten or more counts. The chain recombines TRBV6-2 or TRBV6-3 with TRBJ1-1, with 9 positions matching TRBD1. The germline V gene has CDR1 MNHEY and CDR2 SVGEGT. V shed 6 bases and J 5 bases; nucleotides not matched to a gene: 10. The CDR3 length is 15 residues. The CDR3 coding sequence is TGTGCCAGCAGGAGGACAGGGGTACTTCTGACTGAAGCTTTCTTT. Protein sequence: CASRRTGVLLTEAFF.

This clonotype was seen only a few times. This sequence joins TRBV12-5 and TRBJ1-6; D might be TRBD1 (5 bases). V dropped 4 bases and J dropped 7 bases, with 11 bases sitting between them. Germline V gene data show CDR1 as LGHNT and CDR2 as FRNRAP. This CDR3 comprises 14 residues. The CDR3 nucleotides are TGTGCTAGTGGTTGGGACTTACACAATTCACCCCTCCACTTT. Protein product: CASGWDLHNSPLHF.

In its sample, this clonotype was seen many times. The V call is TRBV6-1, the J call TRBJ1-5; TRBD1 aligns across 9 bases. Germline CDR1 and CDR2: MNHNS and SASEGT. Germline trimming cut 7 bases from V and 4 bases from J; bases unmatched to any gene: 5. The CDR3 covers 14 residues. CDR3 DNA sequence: TGTGCCAGCATTTCGACAGGGGGTAATCAGCCCCAGCATTTT. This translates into CASISTGGNQPQHF.

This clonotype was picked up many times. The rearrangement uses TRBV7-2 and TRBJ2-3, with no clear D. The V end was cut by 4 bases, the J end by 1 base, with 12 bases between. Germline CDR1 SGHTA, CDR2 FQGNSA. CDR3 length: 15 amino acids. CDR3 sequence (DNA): TGTGCCAGCAGCTCTGGCCCTAGGGGCACAGATACGCAGTATTTT. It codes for CASSSGPRGTDTQYF. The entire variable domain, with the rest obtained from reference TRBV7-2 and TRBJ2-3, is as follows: GAGVSQSPSNKVTEKGKDVELRCDPISGHTALYWYRQSLGQGLEFLIYFQGNSAPDKSGLPSDRFSAERTGGSVSTLTIQRTQQEDSAVYLCASSSGPRGTDTQYFGPGTRLTVL.

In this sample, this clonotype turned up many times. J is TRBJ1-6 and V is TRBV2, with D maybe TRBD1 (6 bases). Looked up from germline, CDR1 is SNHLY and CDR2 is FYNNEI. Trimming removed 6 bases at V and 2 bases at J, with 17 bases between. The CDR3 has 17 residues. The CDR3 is CASSGEGDTAYNSPLHF. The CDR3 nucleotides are TGTGCCAGCAGCGGTGAAGGGGACACCGCCTATAATTCACCCCTCCACTTT. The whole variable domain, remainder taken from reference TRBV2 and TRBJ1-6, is EPEVTQTPSHQVTQMGQEVILRCVPISNHLYFYWYRQILGQKVEFLVSFYNNEISEKSEIFDDQFSVERPDGSNFTLKIRSTKLEDSAMYFCASSGEGDTAYNSPLHFGNGTRLTVT.

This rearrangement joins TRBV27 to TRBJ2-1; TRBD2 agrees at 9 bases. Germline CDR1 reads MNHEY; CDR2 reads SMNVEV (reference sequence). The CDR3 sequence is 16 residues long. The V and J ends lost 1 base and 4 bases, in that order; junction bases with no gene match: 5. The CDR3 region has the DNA TGTGCCAGCAGTTTATACGTGGCGGGAGGGTACAATGAGCAGTTCTTC. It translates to CASSLYVAGGYNEQFF.

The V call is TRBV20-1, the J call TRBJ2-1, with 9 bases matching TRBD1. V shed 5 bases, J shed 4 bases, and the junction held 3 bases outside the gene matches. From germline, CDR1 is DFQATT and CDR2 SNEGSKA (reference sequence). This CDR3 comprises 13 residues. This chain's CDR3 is CSAWDRVYNEQFF. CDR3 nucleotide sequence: TGCAGTGCTTGGGACAGGGTTTACAATGAGCAGTTCTTC.

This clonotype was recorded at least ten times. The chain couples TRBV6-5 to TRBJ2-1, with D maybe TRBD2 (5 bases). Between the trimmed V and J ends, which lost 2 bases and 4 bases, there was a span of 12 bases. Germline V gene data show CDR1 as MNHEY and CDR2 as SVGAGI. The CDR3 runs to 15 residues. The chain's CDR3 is CASSYVQRRYNEQFF. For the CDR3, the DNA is TGTGCCAGCAGTTACGTCCAGCGGAGGTACAATGAGCAGTTCTTC.

DNA for the CDR3: TGTGCCATGCGCGTGGTCTCCACCTACAGGGATACGCAGTATTTT. Its translation: CAMRVVSTYRDTQYF. This chain connects TRBV6-2 or TRBV6-3 to TRBJ2-3, with D perhaps matching TRBD1 (5 bases). The V end was cut by 10 bases, the J end by 6 bases, with 23 bases between. CDR1 is MNHEY, CDR2 SVGEGT, per germline. The CDR3 extends over 15 amino acids.

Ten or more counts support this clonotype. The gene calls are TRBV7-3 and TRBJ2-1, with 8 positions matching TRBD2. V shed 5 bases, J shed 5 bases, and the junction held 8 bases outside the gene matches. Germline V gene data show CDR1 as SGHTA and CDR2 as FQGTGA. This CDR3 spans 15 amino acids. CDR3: CASSLNGGVDNEQFF. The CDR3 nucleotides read TGTGCCAGCAGCCTGAACGGGGGGGTCGACAATGAGCAGTTCTTC.

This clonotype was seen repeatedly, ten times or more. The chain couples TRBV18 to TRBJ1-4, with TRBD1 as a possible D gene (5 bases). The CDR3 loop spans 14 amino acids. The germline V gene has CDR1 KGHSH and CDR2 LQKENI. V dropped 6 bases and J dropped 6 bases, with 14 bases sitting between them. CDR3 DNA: TGTGCCAGCTCTCTCCCGGGGCGCGATGAAAAACTGTTTTTT. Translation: CASSLPGRDEKLFF.

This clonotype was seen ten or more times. As DNA, the CDR3 is TGTGCCAGCAGCCAGAGTTTGGGGGGGACTGAAGCTTTCTTT. Its translation: CASSQSLGGTEAFF. This chain joins TRBV14 and TRBJ1-1, with D perhaps TRBD1 (5 bases). The V gene's germline CDR1 is SGHDN and CDR2 FVKESK. This CDR3 has 14 residues. Between the trimmed V and J ends, which lost 3 bases and 5 bases, there was a span of 13 bases.

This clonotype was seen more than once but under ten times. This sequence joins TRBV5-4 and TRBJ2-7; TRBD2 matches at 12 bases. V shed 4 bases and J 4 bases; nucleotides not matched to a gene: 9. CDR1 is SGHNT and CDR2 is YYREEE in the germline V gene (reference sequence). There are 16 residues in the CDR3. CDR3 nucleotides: TGTGCCAGCAGCACCTCTCTGACTAGCGGGAGTTACGAGCAGTACTTC. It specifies CASSTSLTSGSYEQYF.

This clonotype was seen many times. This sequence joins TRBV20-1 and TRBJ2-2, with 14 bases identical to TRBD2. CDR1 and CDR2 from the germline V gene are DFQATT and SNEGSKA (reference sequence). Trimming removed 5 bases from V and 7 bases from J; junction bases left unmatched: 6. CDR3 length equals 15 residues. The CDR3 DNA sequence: TGCAGTGCTTTCTCCGGGACTAGCGGGGGCGGGGAGCTGTTTTTT. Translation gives CSAFSGTSGGGELFF.

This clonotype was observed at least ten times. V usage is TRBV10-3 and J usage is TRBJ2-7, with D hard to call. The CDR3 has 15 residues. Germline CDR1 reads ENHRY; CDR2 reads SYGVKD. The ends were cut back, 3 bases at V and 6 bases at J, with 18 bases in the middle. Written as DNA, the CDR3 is TGTGCCATCAGTGATCCTAACGCTCCCCAACCCGAGCAGTACTTC. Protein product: CAISDPNAPQPEQYF.

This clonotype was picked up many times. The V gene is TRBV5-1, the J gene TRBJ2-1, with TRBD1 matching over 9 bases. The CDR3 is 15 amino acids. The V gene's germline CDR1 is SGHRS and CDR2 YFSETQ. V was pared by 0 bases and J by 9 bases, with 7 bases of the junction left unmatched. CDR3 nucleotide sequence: TGCGCCAGCAGCTTGGAACAGGGGGCCCGAAGTGAGCAGTTCTTC. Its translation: CASSLEQGARSEQFF.

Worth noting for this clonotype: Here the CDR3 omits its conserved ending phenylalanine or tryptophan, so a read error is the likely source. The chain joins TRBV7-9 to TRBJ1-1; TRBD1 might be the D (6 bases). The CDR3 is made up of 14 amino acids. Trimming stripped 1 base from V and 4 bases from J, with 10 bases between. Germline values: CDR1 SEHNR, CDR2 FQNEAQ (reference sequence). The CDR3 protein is CASSLETGATEAFS. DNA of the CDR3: TGTGCCAGCAGCTTAGAGACAGGAGCCACTGAAGCTTTCTCT.

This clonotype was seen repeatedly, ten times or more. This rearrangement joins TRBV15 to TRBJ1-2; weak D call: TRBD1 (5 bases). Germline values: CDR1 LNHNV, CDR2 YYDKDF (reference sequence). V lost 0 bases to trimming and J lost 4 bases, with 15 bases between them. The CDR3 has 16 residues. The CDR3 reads CATSRDLLPGGYGYTF. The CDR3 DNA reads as TGTGCCACCAGCAGAGATCTCTTACCCGGGGGCTATGGCTACACCTTC.

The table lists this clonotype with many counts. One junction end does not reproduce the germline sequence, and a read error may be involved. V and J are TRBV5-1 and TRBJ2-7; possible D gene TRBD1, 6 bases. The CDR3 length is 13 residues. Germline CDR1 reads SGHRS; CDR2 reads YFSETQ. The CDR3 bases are TGTGCCAGCAGTGCCGGACAGTCCTACGAGCAGTACTTC. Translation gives CASSAGQSYEQYF.